The next 32 T cell receptor beta chains were all read from a single sample in a study of beta chain features in type 1 diabetes. All of the isolated RNA was reverse transcribed, so expressed TCRB transcripts were sequenced. Only in-frame clones appear in the TCRdb table, and some are missing; sequencing was by immunoSEQ multiplex PCR. This sample has about 150,000 clones, with over 9% found just once. These receptors' antigens are unknown. Findings and limits, study-wide: Shortening that was moderate but significant affected the TCRB CDR3s of Type 1 diabetes patients in all four CD4+ subsets.

Sequencing was performed on central memory CD4+ T cells from blood. The receptors shown here come from a man aged 25-45 years with type 1 diabetes.

This clone was seen more than once but under ten times. The chain carries TRBV10-3 and TRBJ2-1, with D perhaps TRBD2 (7 bases). The CDR3 is 16 amino acids. Germline CDR1 reads ENHRY; CDR2 reads SYGVKD. Trimming cost V 0 bases and J 6 bases, with 15 bases left between them. CDR3 loop: CAISESRGGGSNEQFF. The CDR3 DNA reads TGTGCCATCAGTGAGTCGAGGGGGGGAGGGAGCAATGAGCAGTTCTTC.

The V and J genes are TRBV30 and TRBJ2-1; 8 nucleotides align to TRBD2. The germline V gene has CDR1 GTSNPN and CDR2 SVGIG (reference sequence). The CDR3 totals 14 residues. V shed 3 bases, J shed 4 bases, and the junction held 5 bases outside the gene matches. CDR3 sequence (DNA): TGTGCCTGGAGGGGAGCGGGAGTATACAATGAGCAGTTCTTC. Encoded protein: CAWRGAGVYNEQFF.

This clone was observed a few times. The genes are TRBV29-1 and TRBJ2-5; D possibly corresponds to TRBD1 (5 bases). The CDR3 consists of 13 residues. CDR1 and CDR2 (germline): SQVTM, ANQGSEA. The germline V and J ends were trimmed by 4 bases and 1 base, with 10 bases remaining between them. The CDR3 DNA is TGCAGCGTTGTGAGACAGCGCCAAGAGACCCAGTACTTC. Translation: CSVVRQRQETQYF.

The chain uses TRBV7-2 and TRBJ1-2; D is unresolved. V was shortened by 4 bases and J by 4 bases, with 7 bases between the two germline ends. The CDR3 is 12 amino acids. Germline CDR1 is SGHTA and CDR2 is FQGNSA. The CDR3 DNA reads as TGTGCCAGCAGCTCCACTGGCTATGGCTACACCTTC. It translates to CASSSTGYGYTF.

This clone was seen just once. Additional DNA sequences in this sample encode the identical CDR3. The chain combines TRBV5-4 with TRBJ2-1, with D unclear. V lost 1 base to trimming and J lost 0 bases, with 5 bases between them. Germline CDR1 reads SGHNT; CDR2 reads YYREEE (reference sequence). The CDR3 extends over 14 amino acids. The DNA for the CDR3 is TGTGCCAGCAGCTTGAGTAGCTCCTACAATGAGCAGTTCTTC. Encoded protein: CASSLSSSYNEQFF.

The sample holds a few counts of this clone. The J gene is TRBJ1-3, the V gene TRBV30; D might be TRBD1 (6 bases). The CDR3 consists of 14 residues. V shed 5 bases and J shed 0 bases, with 11 bases lying between them. CDR1 and CDR2 (germline): GTSNPN, SVGIG (reference sequence). This CDR3 reads CAWATGDSGNTIYF. The CDR3 nucleotides read TGTGCCTGGGCGACAGGCGACTCTGGAAACACCATATATTTT.

This clone occurred a few times. The junction differs from germline at one of its ends, possibly a read error. The CDR3 nucleotides are TGTGCCAGCAGCCAAGATAGGGCTAGCGGGAGCGAGACCCAGTACTTC. Residues: CASSQDRASGSETQYF. This chain links TRBV4-1 with TRBJ2-5, with TRBD2 matching over 10 bases. The germline gives CDR1 MGHRA, CDR2 YSYEKL. The CDR3 has 16 amino acids.

This clone appeared a few times. The chain combines TRBV7-9 with TRBJ2-2; D perhaps matches TRBD2 (6 bases). This CDR3 is 11 amino acids long. Germline assignment: CDR1 SEHNR and CDR2 FQNEAQ (reference sequence). V shed 8 bases and J shed 9 bases, with 10 bases lying between them. CDR3 residues: CASWRGRELFF. In DNA form, the CDR3 reads TGTGCCAGCTGGCGGGGCAGGGAGCTGTTTTTT. Full variable domain (rest looked up from reference TRBV7-9 and TRBJ2-2): DTGVSQNPRHKITKRGQNVTFRCDPISEHNRLYWYRQTLGQGPEFLTYFQNEAQLEKSRLLSDRFSAERPKGSFSTLEIQRTEQGDSAMYLCASWRGRELFFGEGSRLTVL.

The chain joins TRBV5-1 to TRBJ2-7; D call uncertain. CDR1 SGHRS and CDR2 YFSETQ come from the germline V gene. V shed 0 bases and J shed 3 bases, with 7 bases lying between them. The CDR3 is 13 residues long. The CDR3 protein is CASSLDSDYEQYF. The CDR3 coding sequence is TGCGCCAGCAGCTTGGACAGTGACTACGAGCAGTACTTC.

In this sample, this clone turned up a few times. This rearrangement joins TRBV11-2 to TRBJ2-4, with 7 bases lining up with TRBD1. CDR1 is SGHAT, CDR2 FQNNGV, per germline. The CDR3 has 16 residues. The junction had 8 bases not matched to a gene; V was cut back by 5 bases and J by 1 base. This CDR3 reads CASSHGQVFAKNIQYF. The DNA for the CDR3 is TGTGCCAGCAGCCACGGACAGGTTTTTGCCAAAAACATTCAGTACTTC.

This clone came up a few times. This chain connects TRBV2 to TRBJ1-1; maybe TRBD1 (6 bases). Trimming pared 7 bases from V and 8 bases from J, leaving 8 bases between. Germline assignment: CDR1 SNHLY and CDR2 FYNNEI. The CDR3 runs to 10 residues. The CDR3 DNA follows: TGTGCCAGCATTAGGGGGGAAGCTTTCTTT. It is translated as CASIRGEAFF.

This clone was seen a few times. The J gene is TRBJ2-7, the V gene TRBV28; 8 bases line up with TRBD2. This CDR3 spans 13 amino acids. Germline trimming cut 8 bases from V and 4 bases from J; bases unmatched to any gene: 7. The germline V gene has CDR1 MDHEN and CDR2 SYDVKM. Here the CDR3 reads CASLSGGGYEQYF. In DNA, the CDR3 is TGTGCCAGCCTTTCCGGGGGGGGGTACGAGCAGTACTTC.

The table lists this clone with a count of one. This sequence joins TRBV14 and TRBJ1-4; tentative D call: TRBD1 (6 bases). CDR1 SGHDN and CDR2 FVKESK come from the germline V gene. V dropped 1 base and J dropped 5 bases, with 11 bases sitting between them. The CDR3 has 15 amino acids. The CDR3: CASSQVGGGNEKLFF. The CDR3 DNA sequence: TGTGCCAGCAGCCAAGTTGGGGGCGGAAATGAAAAACTGTTTTTT.

This chain uses TRBV2 with TRBJ2-7; TRBD2 agrees at 10 bases. The length of the CDR3 is 12 residues. V was clipped by 7 bases and J by 11 bases; unmatched bases: 8. Germline-derived CDR1 and CDR2 are SNHLY and FYNNEI. The DNA of the CDR3 is TGTGCCAGCAATGAGCGGACTAGCGGCAAGTACTTC. Amino acid sequence: CASNERTSGKYF.

This clone appeared a few times. J is TRBJ1-5 and V is TRBV7-2; 8 bases are shared with TRBD1. Trimming cost V 4 bases and J 3 bases; bases outside gene matches: 2. The CDR3 consists of 14 residues. From germline, CDR1 is SGHTA and CDR2 FQGNSA. This CDR3 reads CASSSGQANQPQHF. CDR3 sequence (DNA): TGTGCCAGCAGCTCGGGACAGGCCAATCAGCCCCAGCATTTT. Together with reference TRBV7-2 and TRBJ1-5, the CDR3 gives the full variable domain: GAGVSQSPSNKVTEKGKDVELRCDPISGHTALYWYRQSLGQGLEFLIYFQGNSAPDKSGLPSDRFSAERTGGSVSTLTIQRTQQEDSAVYLCASSSGQANQPQHFGDGTRLSIL.

This clone was seen more than once but under ten times. The V and J genes are TRBV28 and TRBJ2-1, with 14 bases that match TRBD2. With 4 bases clipped from V and 14 bases from J, the junction kept 7 bases outside the gene matches. The V gene's germline CDR1 is MDHEN and CDR2 SYDVKM. The CDR3 is 14 amino acids. The CDR3 reads CASSSRLAGGDEFF. CDR3 nucleotides: TGTGCCAGCAGTTCCAGACTAGCGGGAGGGGATGAGTTCTTC.

This CDR3 is CASSLVQGSNEQYF. The DNA for the CDR3 is TGTGCCAGCAGCTTAGTTCAGGGGAGCAACGAGCAGTACTTC. The V call is TRBV7-9, the J call TRBJ2-7; possibly TRBD1 for D (6 bases). From germline, CDR1 is SEHNR and CDR2 FQNEAQ (reference sequence). The CDR3 has 14 residues. V was clipped by 1 base and J by 5 bases, with 12 bases between them.

The chain carries TRBV2 and TRBJ1-5, with a possible D match to TRBD1 (6 bases). V was trimmed by 2 bases and J by 4 bases, leaving 12 bases between them. Germline CDR1 and CDR2: SNHLY and FYNNEI. The CDR3 contains 15 residues. The chain's CDR3 is CASSERGGANQPQHF. The CDR3 DNA sequence: TGTGCCAGCAGTGAACGGGGGGGCGCAAATCAGCCCCAGCATTTT.

This clone turned up a few times. The genes are TRBV27 and TRBJ1-1, with 11 bases that match TRBD1. The CDR3 consists of 15 residues. Germline CDR1 MNHEY, CDR2 SMNVEV (reference sequence). With V trimmed by 6 bases and J by 5 bases, 8 bases remained unmatched. The CDR3 here is CASRGRTGGVTEAFF. CDR3 DNA sequence: TGTGCCAGCAGGGGACGGACAGGGGGCGTTACTGAAGCTTTCTTT.

This clone was picked up a small number of times. J is TRBJ1-5 and V is TRBV10-3; D is ambiguous. V lost 10 bases, J lost 8 bases, and 21 bases lay in between. CDR3 length: 14 residues. CDR1 is ENHRY and CDR2 is SYGVKD in the germline V gene. CDR3 loop: CATTTAGAGEPQHF. The CDR3 DNA is TGTGCCACCACGACCGCGGGCGCCGGTGAGCCCCAGCATTTT.

The chain carries TRBV2 and TRBJ2-7; weak D call: TRBD2 (6 bases). The germline V and J ends were trimmed by 5 bases and 6 bases, with 20 bases remaining between them. This CDR3 region has 15 residues. Germline V lookup: CDR1 SNHLY, CDR2 FYNNEI. The chain's CDR3 is CASSKEGLTIGEQYF. As DNA, the CDR3 is TGTGCCAGCAGTAAGGAGGGCCTCACGATCGGCGAGCAGTACTTC. The full variable domain, rest sourced from reference TRBV2 and TRBJ2-7, is EPEVTQTPSHQVTQMGQEVILRCVPISNHLYFYWYRQILGQKVEFLVSFYNNEISEKSEIFDDQFSVERPDGSNFTLKIRSTKLEDSAMYFCASSKEGLTIGEQYFGPGTRLTVT.

This clone was seen more than once but under ten times. The rearrangement links TRBV28 to TRBJ2-7, with TRBD2 matching over 11 bases. Per germline, CDR1 MDHEN and CDR2 SYDVKM. The V gene end was trimmed by 6 bases and the J gene end by 0 bases; junction bases not matched to a gene: 4. The CDR3 is made up of 15 amino acids. For the CDR3, the DNA is TGTGCCAGCAGCCGGGGACTAGCGGCCTCCTACGAGCAGTACTTC. As protein: CASSRGLAASYEQYF. Full variable domain (remainder filled in from reference TRBV28 and TRBJ2-7): DVKVTQSSRYLVKRTGEKVFLECVQDMDHENMFWYRQDPGLGLRLIYFSYDVKMKEKGDIPEGYSVSREKKERFSLILESASTNQTSMYLCASSRGLAASYEQYFGPGTRLTVT.

The genes are TRBV11-1 and TRBJ2-3; tentative D call: TRBD1 (6 bases). Looked up from germline, CDR1 is SGHAT and CDR2 is FQDESV (reference sequence). The CDR3 totals 14 residues. V shed 3 bases and J shed 4 bases, with 11 bases lying between them. In DNA form, the CDR3 reads TGTGCCAGCAGCTTGACGTCAGGGGCAGATACGCAGTATTTT. This sequence encodes CASSLTSGADTQYF.

The J gene is TRBJ2-2, the V gene TRBV4-3, with D uncertain. Germline V gene lookup returns CDR1 LGHNA and CDR2 YSLEER. V was shortened by 1 base and J by 1 base, with 16 bases between the two germline ends. The CDR3 sequence is 18 residues long. The CDR3 loop reads CASSQVGSGRRNTGELFF. DNA of the CDR3: TGCGCCAGCAGCCAAGTTGGTTCTGGCAGGCGGAACACCGGGGAGCTGTTTTTT.

This clone was seen only a few times. The chain employs TRBV2 and TRBJ2-6; 7 bases line up with TRBD1. V lost 8 bases to trimming and J lost 4 bases; unmatched junction nucleotides: 8. The germline V gene encodes CDR1 SNHLY and CDR2 FYNNEI. CDR3 length: 15 amino acids. CDR3 nucleotides: TGTGCCAGCCAGGGGGTTCGGACCGGGGCCAACGTCCTGACTTTC. It specifies CASQGVRTGANVLTF.

There are a few counts of this clone. The J gene is TRBJ2-7, the V gene TRBV18, with TRBD2 matching 11 bases. Germline V gene lookup returns CDR1 KGHSH and CDR2 LQKENI. V trimming: 2 bases; J trimming: 3 bases; junction bases outside the gene matches: 3. CDR3 length equals 15 residues. The CDR3 region is CASSPTGLAGYEQYF. DNA of the CDR3: TGTGCCAGCTCACCAACCGGACTAGCGGGCTACGAGCAGTACTTC.

J is TRBJ2-7 and V is TRBV7-9; 13 nucleotides align to TRBD2. The length of the CDR3 is 17 residues. The V and J ends lost 1 base and 0 bases, in that order; junction bases with no gene match: 3. Germline CDR1 and CDR2: SEHNR and FQNEAQ (reference sequence). CDR3 loop: CASSLVRTSGSSYEQYF. The CDR3 nucleotides are TGTGCCAGCAGCTTAGTCCGGACTAGCGGGAGCTCCTACGAGCAGTACTTC.

This clone occurred a few times. V and J are TRBV2 and TRBJ2-5, with 7 bases fitting TRBD1. J lost 4 bases, V lost 7 bases, and 9 bases had no gene match. CDR1 is SNHLY and CDR2 is FYNNEI in the germline V gene. The CDR3 extends over 14 amino acids. The CDR3 DNA sequence: TGTGCCAGCAACAAACAGGGGAGAAGAGAGACCCAGTACTTC. It yields the protein CASNKQGRRETQYF.

The count of this clone is one. This chain uses TRBV7-2 with TRBJ2-7; TRBD2 matches at 8 bases. The CDR3 spans 14 residues. In germline, CDR1 is SGHTA, CDR2 FQGNSA. The trim removed 3 bases at V and 6 bases at J, leaving 7 bases unmatched. CDR3 region: CASSFSREGREQYF. DNA of the CDR3: TGTGCCAGCAGCTTCTCTCGGGAGGGCCGCGAGCAGTACTTC. The variable domain in full, with the rest retrieved from reference TRBV7-2 and TRBJ2-7, is GAGVSQSPSNKVTEKGKDVELRCDPISGHTALYWYRQSLGQGLEFLIYFQGNSAPDKSGLPSDRFSAERTGGSVSTLTIQRTQQEDSAVYLCASSFSREGREQYFGPGTRLTVT.

The CDR3 here is CASSLAGGTDTQYF. The CDR3 bases are TGTGCCAGCAGTCTAGCGGGAGGCACAGATACGCAGTATTTT. The rearrangement links TRBV28 to TRBJ2-3; TRBD2 agrees at 10 bases. The CDR3 runs to 14 residues. The V gene's germline CDR1 is MDHEN and CDR2 SYDVKM. The J segment lost 1 base and the V segment lost 5 bases, leaving 0 bases of the junction unmatched.

The chain is built from TRBV28 and TRBJ2-1; 7 nucleotides match TRBD1. This CDR3 is built from 13 residues. Germline-derived CDR1 and CDR2 are MDHEN and SYDVKM. V lost 5 bases, J lost 10 bases, and 8 bases stayed unmatched. The CDR3: CASSIQTTGEQFF. The CDR3 region has the DNA TGTGCCAGCAGTATACAAACGACAGGGGAGCAGTTCTTC.

This clone was detected a few times. The sample holds other DNA sequences that translate to the same CDR3. The chain recombines TRBV29-1 with TRBJ2-1; D might be TRBD2 (5 bases). V lost 1 base, J lost 4 bases, and 8 bases lay in between. Germline assignment: CDR1 SQVTM and CDR2 ANQGSEA. This CDR3 is built from 13 residues. The DNA of the CDR3 is TGCAGCGTTGAAGGTCGAGGGTACAATGAGCAGTTCTTC. Protein sequence: CSVEGRGYNEQFF.